This TCR beta chain derives from a study of OX40 agonist ivuxolimab in advanced cancers. General study results and limits: Patients who responded partially at 0.1-3.0 mg/kg showed clonal expansion ranking among the lowest.

From germline, CDR1 is PRHDT and CDR2 FYEKMQ (reference sequence). Trimming took 5 bases from V and 5 from J, leaving 12 bases between them. CDR3 size: 13 residues. Assay: immunoSEQ multiplex PCR; the TCRdb copy retains only in-frame clones and omits some. This table has tens of thousands of clones, 70% to 80% appearing once. This clone has a single count. The antigen remains unidentified. The gene calls are TRBV13 and TRBJ1-2; a weak D match, TRBD1 (5 bases). The starting material was CD4+ or CD8+ T cells sorted from blood, obtained in a trial of the OX40 agonist ivuxolimab. The receptor was derived from an adult with an advanced solid tumor such as melanoma, head and neck, liver or kidney cancer. The CDR3 DNA is TGTGCCAGCAGCCAAGGGACTTCATATGGCTACACCTTC. Translated: CASSQGTSYGYTF.